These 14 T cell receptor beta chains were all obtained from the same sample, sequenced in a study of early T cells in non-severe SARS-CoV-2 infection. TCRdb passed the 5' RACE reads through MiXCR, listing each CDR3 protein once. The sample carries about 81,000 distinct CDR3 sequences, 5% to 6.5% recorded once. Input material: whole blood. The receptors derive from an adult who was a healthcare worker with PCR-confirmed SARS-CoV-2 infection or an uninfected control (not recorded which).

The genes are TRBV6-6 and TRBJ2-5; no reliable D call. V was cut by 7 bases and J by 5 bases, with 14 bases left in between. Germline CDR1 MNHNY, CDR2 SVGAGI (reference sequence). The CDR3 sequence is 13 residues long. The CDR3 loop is CASTRDARETQYF. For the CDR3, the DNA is TGTGCCAGCACCCGTGACGCTAGGGAGACCCAGTACTTC.

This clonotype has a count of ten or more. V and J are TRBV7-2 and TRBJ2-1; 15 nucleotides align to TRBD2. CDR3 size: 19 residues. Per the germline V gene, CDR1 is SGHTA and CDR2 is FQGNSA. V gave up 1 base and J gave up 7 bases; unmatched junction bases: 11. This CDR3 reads CASSLESGLAGGLVNEQFF. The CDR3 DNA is TGTGCCAGCAGCTTAGAGTCCGGACTAGCGGGGGGGTTAGTAAATGAGCAGTTCTTC.

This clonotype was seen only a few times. The CDR3 nucleotides read TGTGCCAGTAGTATAGATCATGACAAGAATGAGCAGTTCTTC. Its translation is CASSIDHDKNEQFF. The chain links TRBV19 to TRBJ2-1; no reliable D call. The germline V gene has CDR1 LNHDA and CDR2 SQIVND (reference sequence). V dropped 0 bases and J dropped 7 bases, with 10 bases sitting between them. This CDR3 region has 14 residues.

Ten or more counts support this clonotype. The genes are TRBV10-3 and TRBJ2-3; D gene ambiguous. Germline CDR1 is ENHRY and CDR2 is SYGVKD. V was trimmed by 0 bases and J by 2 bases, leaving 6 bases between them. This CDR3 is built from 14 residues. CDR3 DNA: TGTGCCATCAGTGAGTCTTTTAACACAGATACGCAGTATTTT. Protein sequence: CAISESFNTDTQYF.

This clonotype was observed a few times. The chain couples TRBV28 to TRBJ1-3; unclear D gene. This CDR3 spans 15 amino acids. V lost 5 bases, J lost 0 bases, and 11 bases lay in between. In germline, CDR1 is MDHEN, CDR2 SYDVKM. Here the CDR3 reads CASSRSSRSGNTIYF. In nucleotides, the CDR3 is TGTGCCAGCAGTCGGAGCAGCCGCTCTGGAAACACCATATATTTT. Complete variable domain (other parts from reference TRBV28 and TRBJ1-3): DVKVTQSSRYLVKRTGEKVFLECVQDMDHENMFWYRQDPGLGLRLIYFSYDVKMKEKGDIPEGYSVSREKKERFSLILESASTNQTSMYLCASSRSSRSGNTIYFGEGSWLTVV.

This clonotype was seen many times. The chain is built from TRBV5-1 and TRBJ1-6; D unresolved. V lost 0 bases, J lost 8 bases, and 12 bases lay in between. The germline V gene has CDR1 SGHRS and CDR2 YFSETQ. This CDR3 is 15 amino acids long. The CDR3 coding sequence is TGCGCCAGCAGCTTGGTGGCAGATCGGCATTCACCCCTCCACTTT. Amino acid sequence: CASSLVADRHSPLHF.

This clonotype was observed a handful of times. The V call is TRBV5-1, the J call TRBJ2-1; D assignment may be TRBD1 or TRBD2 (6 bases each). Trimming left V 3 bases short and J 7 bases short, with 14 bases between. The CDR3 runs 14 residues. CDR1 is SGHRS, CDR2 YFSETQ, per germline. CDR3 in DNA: TGCGCCAGCAGCTCATGGGGGGCTGAAAATGAGCAGTTCTTC. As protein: CASSSWGAENEQFF.

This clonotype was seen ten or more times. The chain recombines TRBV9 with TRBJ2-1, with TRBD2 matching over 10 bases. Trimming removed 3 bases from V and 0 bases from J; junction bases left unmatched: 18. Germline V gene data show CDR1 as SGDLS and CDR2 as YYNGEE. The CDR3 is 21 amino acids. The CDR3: CASSDSPGPGGLAVSYNEQFF. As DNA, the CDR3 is TGTGCCAGCAGCGACAGCCCTGGACCCGGAGGACTAGCGGTCTCCTACAATGAGCAGTTCTTC. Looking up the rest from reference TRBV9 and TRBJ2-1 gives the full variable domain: DSGVTQTPKHLITATGQRVTLRCSPRSGDLSVYWYQQSLDQGLQFLIQYYNGEERAKGNILERFSAQQFPDLHSELNLSSLELGDSALYFCASSDSPGPGGLAVSYNEQFFGPGTRLTVL.

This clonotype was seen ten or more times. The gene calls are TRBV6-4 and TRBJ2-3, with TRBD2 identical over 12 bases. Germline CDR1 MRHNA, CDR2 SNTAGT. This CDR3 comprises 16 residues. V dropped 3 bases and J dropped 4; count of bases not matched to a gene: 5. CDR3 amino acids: CASSETSGGRADTQYF. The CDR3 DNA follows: TGTGCCAGCAGTGAAACTAGCGGGGGGAGAGCAGATACGCAGTATTTT.

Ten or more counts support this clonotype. The chain's CDR3 is CASSFSNMNTEAFF. The CDR3 DNA sequence: TGTGCCAGCAGCTTTTCGAACATGAACACTGAAGCTTTCTTT. The genes are TRBV11-2 and TRBJ1-1; no clear D gene. This CDR3 is built from 14 residues. CDR1 is SGHAT, CDR2 FQNNGV, per germline. Trimming removed 3 bases from V and 0 bases from J, with 8 bases in between.

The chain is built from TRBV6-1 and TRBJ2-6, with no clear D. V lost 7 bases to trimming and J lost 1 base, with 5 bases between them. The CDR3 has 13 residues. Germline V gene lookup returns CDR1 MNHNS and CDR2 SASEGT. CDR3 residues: CASTQSGANVLTF. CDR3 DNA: TGTGCCAGCACCCAGTCTGGGGCCAACGTCCTGACTTTC.

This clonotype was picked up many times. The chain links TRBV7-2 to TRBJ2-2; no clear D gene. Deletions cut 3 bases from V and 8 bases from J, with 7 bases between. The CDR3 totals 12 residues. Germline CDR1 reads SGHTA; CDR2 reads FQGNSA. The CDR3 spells CASSFLGGELFF. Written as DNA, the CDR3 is TGTGCCAGCAGCTTTTTGGGAGGGGAGCTGTTTTTT.

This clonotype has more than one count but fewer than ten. DNA of the CDR3: TGCAGCGGATGGACAGGGAGCACAGATACGCAGTATTTT. This translates into CSGWTGSTDTQYF. This chain links TRBV29-1 with TRBJ2-3, with 8 bases matching TRBD1. CDR3 length: 13 amino acids. V gave up 7 bases and J gave up 0 bases; unmatched junction bases: 3. Germline CDR1 SQVTM, CDR2 ANQGSEA.

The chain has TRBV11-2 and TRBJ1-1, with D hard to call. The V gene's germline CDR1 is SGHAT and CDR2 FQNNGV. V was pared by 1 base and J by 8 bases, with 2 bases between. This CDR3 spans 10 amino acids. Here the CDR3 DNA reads TGTGCCAGCAGCTTAGTGGAAGCTTTCTTT. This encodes CASSLVEAFF.